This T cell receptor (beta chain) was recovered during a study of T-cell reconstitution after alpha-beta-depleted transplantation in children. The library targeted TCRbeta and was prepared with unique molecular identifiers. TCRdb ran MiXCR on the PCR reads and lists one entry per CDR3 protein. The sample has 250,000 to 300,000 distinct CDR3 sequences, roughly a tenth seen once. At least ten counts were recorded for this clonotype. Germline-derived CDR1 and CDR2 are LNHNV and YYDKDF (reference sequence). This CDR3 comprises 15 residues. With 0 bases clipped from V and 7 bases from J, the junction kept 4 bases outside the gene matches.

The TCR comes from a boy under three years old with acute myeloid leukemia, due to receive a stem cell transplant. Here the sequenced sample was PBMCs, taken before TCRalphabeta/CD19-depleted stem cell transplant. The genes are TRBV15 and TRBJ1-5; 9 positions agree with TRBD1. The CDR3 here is CATSRDGTGNQPQHF. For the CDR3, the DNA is TGTGCCACCAGCAGAGATGGGACAGGGAACCAGCCCCAGCATTTT.